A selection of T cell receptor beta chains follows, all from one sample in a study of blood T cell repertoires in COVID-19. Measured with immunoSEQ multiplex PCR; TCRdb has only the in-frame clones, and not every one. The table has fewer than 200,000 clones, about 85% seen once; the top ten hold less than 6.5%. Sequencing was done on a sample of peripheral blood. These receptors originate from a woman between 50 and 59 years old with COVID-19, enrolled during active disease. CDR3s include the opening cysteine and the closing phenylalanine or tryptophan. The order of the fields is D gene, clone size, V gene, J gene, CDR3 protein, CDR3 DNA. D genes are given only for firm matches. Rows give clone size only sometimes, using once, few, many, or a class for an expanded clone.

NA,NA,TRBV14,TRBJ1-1,CASTTGMNTEAFF,TGTGCCAGCACCACGGGGATGAACACTGAAGCTTTCTTT
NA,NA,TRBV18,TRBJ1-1,CASSPRLESNTEAFF,TGTGCCAGCTCACCTAGGTTGGAGAGTAACACTGAAGCTTTCTTT
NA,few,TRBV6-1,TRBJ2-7,CASSEGAETYEQYF,TGTGCCAGCAGTGAAGGGGCAGAAACCTACGAGCAGTACTTC
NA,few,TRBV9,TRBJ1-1,CASSEEQFVDTEAFF,TGTGCCAGCAGCGAGGAACAGTTTGTGGACACTGAAGCTTTCTTT
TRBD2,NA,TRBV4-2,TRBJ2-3,CASSQQAGGATDTQYF,TGTGCCAGCAGCCAACAAGCGGGGGGGGCCACAGATACGCAGTATTTT
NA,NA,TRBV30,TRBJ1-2,CAWSSGFYGYTF,TGTGCCTGGAGTTCGGGGTTCTATGGCTACACCTTC
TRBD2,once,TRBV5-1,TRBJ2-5,CASSLSQRGNQETQYF,TGCGCCAGCAGCTTGTCCCAGCGGGGCAACCAAGAGACCCAGTACTTC
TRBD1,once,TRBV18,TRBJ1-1,CASSQDRDATEAFF,TGTGCCAGCTCACAGGACAGGGACGCCACTGAAGCTTTCTTT
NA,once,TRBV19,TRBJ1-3,CASSTRQSSGNTIYF,TGTGCCAGTAGTACACGACAGAGCTCTGGAAACACCATATATTTT
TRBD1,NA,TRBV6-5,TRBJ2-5,CASSSITGTGGETQYF,TGTGCCAGCAGTTCTATAACCGGGACAGGGGGGGAGACCCAGTACTTC
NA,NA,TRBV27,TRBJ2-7,CASSPRGTASYEQYF,TGTGCCAGCAGTCCCCGGGGGACGGCCTCCTACGAGCAGTACTTC
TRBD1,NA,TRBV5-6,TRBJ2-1,CASSVQGAAYNEQFF,TGTGCCAGCAGCGTACAGGGGGCGGCCTACAATGAGCAGTTCTTC
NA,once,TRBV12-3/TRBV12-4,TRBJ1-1,CASSRTTNTEAFF,TGTGCCAGCAGCCGAACCACTAACACTGAAGCTTTCTTT
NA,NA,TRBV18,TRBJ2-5,CASRRTGGVGETQYF,TGTGCCAGCCGACGAACCGGGGGAGTGGGGGAGACCCAGTACTTC
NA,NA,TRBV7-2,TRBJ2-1,CASARGIGGTYNEQFF,TGTGCCAGCGCCCGGGGAATAGGGGGAACCTACAATGAGCAGTTCTTC
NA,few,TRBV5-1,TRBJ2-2,CASSPWGGDTGELFF,TGCGCCAGCAGCCCTTGGGGGGGCGACACCGGGGAGCTGTTTTTT
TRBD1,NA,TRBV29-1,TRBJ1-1,CSVVAGTGSNTEAFF,TGCAGCGTCGTAGCCGGGACAGGGTCCAACACTGAAGCTTTCTTT
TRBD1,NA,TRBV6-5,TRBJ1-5,CASVRGRWSNQPQHF,TGTGCCAGCGTTAGGGGGCGCTGGAGCAATCAGCCCCAGCATTTT
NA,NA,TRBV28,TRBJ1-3,CASSFGSGNTIYF,TGTGCCAGCAGTTTCGGCTCTGGAAACACCATATATTTT
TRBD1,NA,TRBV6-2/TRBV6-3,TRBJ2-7,CASSQTGAREQYF,TGTGCCAGCAGCCAAACAGGGGCGAGGGAGCAGTACTTC
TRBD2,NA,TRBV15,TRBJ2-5,CATSRPRTSGQETQYF,TGTGCCACCAGCAGACCGAGGACTAGCGGTCAAGAGACCCAGTACTTC
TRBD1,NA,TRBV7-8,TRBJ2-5,CASSWDRDDQETQYF,TGTGCCAGCAGCTGGGACAGGGATGACCAAGAGACCCAGTACTTC
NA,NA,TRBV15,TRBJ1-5,CATSRGGANQPQHF,TGTGCCACCAGCAGAGGTGGGGCAAATCAGCCCCAGCATTTT
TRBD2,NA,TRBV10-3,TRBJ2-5,CAISPGGGPGTQYF,TGTGCCATCAGTCCCGGGGGGGGCCCCGGGACCCAGTACTTC
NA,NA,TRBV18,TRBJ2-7,CASSPRSAGVSYEQYF,TGTGCCAGCTCACCACGTTCGGCAGGGGTCTCCTACGAGCAGTACTTC
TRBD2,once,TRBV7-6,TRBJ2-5,CASSLNPSGGQETQYF,TGTGCCAGCAGCCTAAACCCTAGCGGGGGCCAAGAGACCCAGTACTTC
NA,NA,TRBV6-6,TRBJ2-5,CASSYSGQETQYF,TGTGCCAGCAGTTACTCCGGCCAAGAGACCCAGTACTTC